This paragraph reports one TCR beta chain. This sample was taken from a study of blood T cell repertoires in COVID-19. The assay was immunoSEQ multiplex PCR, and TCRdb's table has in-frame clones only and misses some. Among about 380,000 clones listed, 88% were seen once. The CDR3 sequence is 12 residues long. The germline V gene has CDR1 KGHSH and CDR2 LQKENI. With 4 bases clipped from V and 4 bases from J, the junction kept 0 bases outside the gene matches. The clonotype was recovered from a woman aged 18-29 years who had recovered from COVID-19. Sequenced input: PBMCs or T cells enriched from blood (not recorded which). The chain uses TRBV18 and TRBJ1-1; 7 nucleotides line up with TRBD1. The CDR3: CASSRTGTEAFF. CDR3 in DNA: TGTGCCAGCTCACGGACAGGCACTGAAGCTTTCTTT.